This paragraph reports one T cell receptor beta chain. The data were obtained in a study of CD8+ T cells in alopecia areata. The CDR3 covers 14 residues. Germline lookup yields CDR1 SQVTM and CDR2 ANQGSEA. Between the trimmed V and J ends, which lost 4 bases and 6 bases, there was a span of 19 bases. Indicated treatment: oral pan-JAK inhibitor, 5-10 mg twice daily. A FACSAria was used to sort CD4+ and CD8+ T cells. These cells came from PBMCs. Extracted RNA was reverse transcribed into cDNA, the sequencing template. Libraries were prepared by immunoSEQ multiplex PCR; TCRdb keeps only in-frame clonotypes and omits some of them. The profile covers approximately 180,000 clones, with roughly 60% appearing a single time and just over 1% taken by the ten largest.

Here the sequenced sample was CD4+ T cells sorted from blood, taken at week 24, from a patient treated with tofacitinib. This receptor was obtained from a human donor with alopecia areata. The V and J genes are TRBV29-1 and TRBJ2-7, with D possibly being TRBD2 (5 bases). CDR3 in DNA: TGCAGCGTTGGGCCCCACGGGGTCCCTCCCGAGCAGTACTTC. Amino acid sequence: CSVGPHGVPPEQYF.